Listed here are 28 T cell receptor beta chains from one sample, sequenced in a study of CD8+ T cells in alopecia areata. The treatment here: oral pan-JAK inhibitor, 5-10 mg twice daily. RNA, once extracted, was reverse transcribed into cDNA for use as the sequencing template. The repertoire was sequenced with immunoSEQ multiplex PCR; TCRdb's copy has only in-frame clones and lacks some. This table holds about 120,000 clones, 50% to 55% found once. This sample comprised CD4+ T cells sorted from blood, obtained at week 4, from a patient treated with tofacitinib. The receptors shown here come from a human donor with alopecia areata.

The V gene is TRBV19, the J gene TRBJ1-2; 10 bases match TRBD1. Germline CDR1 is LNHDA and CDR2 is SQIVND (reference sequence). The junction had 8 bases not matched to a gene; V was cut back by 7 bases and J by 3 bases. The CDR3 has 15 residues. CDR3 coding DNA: TGTGCCAGTACCACTAGCGGGACAGGGGACTATGGCTACACCTTC. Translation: CASTTSGTGDYGYTF.

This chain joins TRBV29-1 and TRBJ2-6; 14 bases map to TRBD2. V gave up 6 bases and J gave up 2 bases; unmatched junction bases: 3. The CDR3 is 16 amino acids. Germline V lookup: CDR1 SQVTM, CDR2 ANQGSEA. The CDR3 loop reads CSVSGLAGAGANVLTF. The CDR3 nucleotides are TGCAGCGTCTCGGGACTAGCGGGAGCTGGGGCCAACGTCCTGACTTTC.

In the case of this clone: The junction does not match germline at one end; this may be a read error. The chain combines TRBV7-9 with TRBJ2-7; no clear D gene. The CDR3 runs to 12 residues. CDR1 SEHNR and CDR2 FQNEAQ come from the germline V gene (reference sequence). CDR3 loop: CASTLNSYEQYF. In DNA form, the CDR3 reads TGTGCCAGCACCTTAAACTCCTACGAGCAGTACTTC.

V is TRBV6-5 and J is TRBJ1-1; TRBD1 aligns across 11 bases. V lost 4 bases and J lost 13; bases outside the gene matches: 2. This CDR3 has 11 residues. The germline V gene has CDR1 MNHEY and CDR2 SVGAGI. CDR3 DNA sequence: TGTGCCAGCAGTTCGGGACAGGGGGATTTCTTT. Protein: CASSSGQGDFF.

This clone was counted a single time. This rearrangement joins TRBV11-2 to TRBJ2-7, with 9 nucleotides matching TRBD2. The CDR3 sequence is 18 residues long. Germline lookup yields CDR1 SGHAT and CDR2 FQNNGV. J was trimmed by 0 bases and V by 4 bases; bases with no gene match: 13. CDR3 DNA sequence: TGTGCCAGCAGCTCCTTCCTATTAGCGGGAGCCTCCTCCTACGAGCAGTACTTC. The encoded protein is CASSSFLLAGASSYEQYF.

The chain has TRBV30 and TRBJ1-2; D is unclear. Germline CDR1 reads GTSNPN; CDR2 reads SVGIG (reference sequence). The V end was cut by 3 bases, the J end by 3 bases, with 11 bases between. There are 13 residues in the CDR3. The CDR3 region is CAWSPNRDYGYTF. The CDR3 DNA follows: TGTGCCTGGAGCCCGAACCGAGACTATGGCTACACCTTC.

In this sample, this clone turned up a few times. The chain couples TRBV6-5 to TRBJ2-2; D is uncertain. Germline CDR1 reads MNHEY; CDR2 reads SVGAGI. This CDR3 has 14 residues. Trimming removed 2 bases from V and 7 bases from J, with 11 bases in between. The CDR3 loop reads CASSYTTWDGELFF. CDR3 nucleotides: TGTGCCAGCAGTTACACCACATGGGACGGGGAGCTGTTTTTT.

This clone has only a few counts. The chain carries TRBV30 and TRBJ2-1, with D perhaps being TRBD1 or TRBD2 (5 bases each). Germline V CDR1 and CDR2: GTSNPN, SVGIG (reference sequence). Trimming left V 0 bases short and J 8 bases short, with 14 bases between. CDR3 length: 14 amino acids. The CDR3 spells CAWSVLPGTDEQFF. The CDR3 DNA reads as TGTGCCTGGAGTGTACTCCCGGGGACCGATGAGCAGTTCTTC.

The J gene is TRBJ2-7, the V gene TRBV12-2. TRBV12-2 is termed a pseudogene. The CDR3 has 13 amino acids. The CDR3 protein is CASRSLGLGEQYF. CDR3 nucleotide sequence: TGTGCAAGTCGCTCCCTGGGGTTGGGGGAGCAGTACTTC.

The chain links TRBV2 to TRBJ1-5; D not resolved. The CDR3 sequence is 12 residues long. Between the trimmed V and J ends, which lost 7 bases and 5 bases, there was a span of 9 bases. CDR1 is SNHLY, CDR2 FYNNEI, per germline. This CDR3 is CASKREYQPQHF. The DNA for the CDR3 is TGTGCCAGCAAGCGGGAGTATCAGCCCCAGCATTTT. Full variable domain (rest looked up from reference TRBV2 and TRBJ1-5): EPEVTQTPSHQVTQMGQEVILRCVPISNHLYFYWYRQILGQKVEFLVSFYNNEISEKSEIFDDQFSVERPDGSNFTLKIRSTKLEDSAMYFCASKREYQPQHFGDGTRLSIL.

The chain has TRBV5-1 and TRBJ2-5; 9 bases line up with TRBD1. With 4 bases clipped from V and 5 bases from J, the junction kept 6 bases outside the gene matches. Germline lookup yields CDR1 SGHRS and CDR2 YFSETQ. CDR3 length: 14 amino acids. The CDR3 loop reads CASSPQGAGETQYF. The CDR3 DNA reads TGCGCCAGCAGCCCACAGGGGGCCGGGGAGACCCAGTACTTC.

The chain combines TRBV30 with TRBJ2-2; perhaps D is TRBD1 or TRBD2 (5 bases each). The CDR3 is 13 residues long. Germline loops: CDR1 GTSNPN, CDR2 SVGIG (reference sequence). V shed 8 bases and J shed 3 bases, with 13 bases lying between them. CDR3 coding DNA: TGTGCCCGGGACGGGATACACACCGGGGAGCTGTTTTTT. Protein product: CARDGIHTGELFF.

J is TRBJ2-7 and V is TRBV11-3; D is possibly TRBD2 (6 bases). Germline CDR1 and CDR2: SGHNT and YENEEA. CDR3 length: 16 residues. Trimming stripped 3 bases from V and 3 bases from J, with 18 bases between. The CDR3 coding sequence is TGTGCCAGCAGCTTGGGGAAAGGAGGGGCTAACTACGAGCAGTACTTC. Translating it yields CASSLGKGGANYEQYF. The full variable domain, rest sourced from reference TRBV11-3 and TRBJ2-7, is EAGVVQSPRYKIIEKKQPVAFWCNPISGHNTLYWYLQNLGQGPELLIRYENEEAVDDSQLPKDRFSAERLKGVDSTLKIQPAELGDSAVYLCASSLGKGGANYEQYFGPGTRLTVT.

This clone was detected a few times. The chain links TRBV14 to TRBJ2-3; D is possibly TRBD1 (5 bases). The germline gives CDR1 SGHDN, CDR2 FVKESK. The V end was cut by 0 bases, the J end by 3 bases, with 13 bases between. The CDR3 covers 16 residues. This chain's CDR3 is CASSQDSRGWTDTQYF. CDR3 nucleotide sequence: TGTGCCAGCAGCCAAGATAGTAGGGGCTGGACAGATACGCAGTATTTT.

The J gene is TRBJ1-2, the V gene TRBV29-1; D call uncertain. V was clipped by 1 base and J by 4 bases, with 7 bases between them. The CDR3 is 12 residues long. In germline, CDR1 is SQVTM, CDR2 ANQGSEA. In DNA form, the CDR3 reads TGCAGCGTTGAAGTGGGCTCCTATGGCTACACCTTC. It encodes CSVEVGSYGYTF.

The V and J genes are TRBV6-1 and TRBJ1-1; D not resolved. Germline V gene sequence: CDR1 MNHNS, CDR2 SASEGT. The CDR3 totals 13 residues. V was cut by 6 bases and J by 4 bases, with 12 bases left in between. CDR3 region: CASRRATGTEAFF. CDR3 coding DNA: TGTGCCAGCAGACGGGCAACGGGCACTGAAGCTTTCTTT.

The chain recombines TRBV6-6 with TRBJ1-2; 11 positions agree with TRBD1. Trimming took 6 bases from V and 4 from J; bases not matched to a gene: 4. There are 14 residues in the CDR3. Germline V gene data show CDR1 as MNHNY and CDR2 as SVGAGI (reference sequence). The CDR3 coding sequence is TGTGCCAGCAGCAGAGGACAGGGGGCCTATGGCTACACCTTC. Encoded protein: CASSRGQGAYGYTF.

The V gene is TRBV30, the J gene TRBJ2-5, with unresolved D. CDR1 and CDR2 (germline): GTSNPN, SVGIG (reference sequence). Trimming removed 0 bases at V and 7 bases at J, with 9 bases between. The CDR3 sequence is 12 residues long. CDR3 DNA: TGTGCCTGGAGTGTCTTCACCGGGACCCAGTACTTC. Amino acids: CAWSVFTGTQYF.

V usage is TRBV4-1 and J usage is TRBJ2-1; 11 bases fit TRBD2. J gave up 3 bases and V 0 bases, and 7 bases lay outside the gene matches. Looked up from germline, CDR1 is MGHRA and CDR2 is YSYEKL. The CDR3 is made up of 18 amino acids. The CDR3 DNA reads TGCGCCAGCAGCCAAGAGACCGGACTAGCGGGCCGCTACAATGAGCAGTTCTTC. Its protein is CASSQETGLAGRYNEQFF.

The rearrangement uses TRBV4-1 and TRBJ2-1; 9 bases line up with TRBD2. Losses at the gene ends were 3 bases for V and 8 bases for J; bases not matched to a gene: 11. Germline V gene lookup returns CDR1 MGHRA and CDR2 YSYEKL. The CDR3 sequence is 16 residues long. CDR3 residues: CASSHPGLAKVDEQFF. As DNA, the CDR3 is TGCGCCAGCAGCCATCCGGGACTAGCTAAGGTCGATGAGCAGTTCTTC.

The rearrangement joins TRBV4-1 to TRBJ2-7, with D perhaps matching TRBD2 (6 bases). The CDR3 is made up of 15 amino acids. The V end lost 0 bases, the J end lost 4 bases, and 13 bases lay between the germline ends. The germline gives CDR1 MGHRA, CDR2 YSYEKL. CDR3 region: CASSQDRGTLYEQYF. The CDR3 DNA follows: TGCGCCAGCAGCCAAGATCGTGGGACTTTGTACGAGCAGTACTTC.

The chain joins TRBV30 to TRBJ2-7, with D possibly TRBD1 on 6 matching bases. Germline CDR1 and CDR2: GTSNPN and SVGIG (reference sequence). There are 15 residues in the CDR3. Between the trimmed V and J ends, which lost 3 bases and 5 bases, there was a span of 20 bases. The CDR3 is CAWSRGLAGGHEQYF. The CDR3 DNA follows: TGTGCCTGGAGCAGGGGATTGGCAGGCGGCCACGAGCAGTACTTC.

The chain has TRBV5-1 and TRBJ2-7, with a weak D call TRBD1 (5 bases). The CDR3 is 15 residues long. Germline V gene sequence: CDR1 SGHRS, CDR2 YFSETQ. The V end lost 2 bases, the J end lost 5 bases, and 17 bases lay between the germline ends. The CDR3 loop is CASSLFGHAIDEQYF. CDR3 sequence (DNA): TGCGCCAGCAGCTTATTTGGACACGCCATTGACGAGCAGTACTTC.

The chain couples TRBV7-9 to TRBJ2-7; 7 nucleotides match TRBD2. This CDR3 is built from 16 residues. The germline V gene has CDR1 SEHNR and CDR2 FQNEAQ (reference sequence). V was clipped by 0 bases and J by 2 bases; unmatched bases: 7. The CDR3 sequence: CASSLAGGRRTYEQYF. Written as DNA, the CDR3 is TGTGCCAGCAGCTTAGCGGGCGGGAGAAGGACCTACGAGCAGTACTTC.

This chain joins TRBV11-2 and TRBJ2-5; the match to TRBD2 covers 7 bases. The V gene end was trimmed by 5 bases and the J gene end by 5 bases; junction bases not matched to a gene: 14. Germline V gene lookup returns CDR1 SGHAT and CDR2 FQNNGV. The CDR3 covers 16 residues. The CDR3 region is CASSPPTSLEGETQYF. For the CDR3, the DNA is TGTGCCAGCAGCCCACCGACTAGCTTGGAGGGGGAGACCCAGTACTTC.

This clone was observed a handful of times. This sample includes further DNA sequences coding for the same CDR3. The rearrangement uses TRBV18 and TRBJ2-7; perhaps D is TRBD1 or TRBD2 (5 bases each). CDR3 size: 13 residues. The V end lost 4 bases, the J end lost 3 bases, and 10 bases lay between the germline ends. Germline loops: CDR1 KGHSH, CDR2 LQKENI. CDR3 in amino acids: CASSLGTDYEQYF. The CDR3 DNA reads TGTGCCAGCTCACTCGGGACGGACTACGAGCAGTACTTC.

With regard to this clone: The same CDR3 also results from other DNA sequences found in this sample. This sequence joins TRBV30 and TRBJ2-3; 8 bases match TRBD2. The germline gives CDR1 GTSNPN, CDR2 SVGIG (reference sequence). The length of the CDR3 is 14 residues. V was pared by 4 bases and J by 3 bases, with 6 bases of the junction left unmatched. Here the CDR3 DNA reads TGTGCCTGGATACCTGCGGGAGGTACAGATACGCAGTATTTT. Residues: CAWIPAGGTDTQYF.

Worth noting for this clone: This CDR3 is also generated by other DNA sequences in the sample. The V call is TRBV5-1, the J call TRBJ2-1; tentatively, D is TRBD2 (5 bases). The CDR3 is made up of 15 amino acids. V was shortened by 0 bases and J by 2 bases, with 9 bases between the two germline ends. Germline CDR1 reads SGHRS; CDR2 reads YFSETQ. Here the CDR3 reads CASSLAPGAYNEQFF. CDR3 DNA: TGCGCCAGCAGCTTGGCCCCCGGGGCCTACAATGAGCAGTTCTTC.